The rows below give T cell receptor beta chains drawn from one sample of a study of shared clonotypes between healthy human individuals. The method was immunoSEQ multiplex PCR; TCRdb's version includes in-frame clones alone and lacks a portion of them. This table has more than 2,000,000 clones, about 92% appearing once. The sample comprised naive CD4+ T cells sorted from blood. These receptors were collected from a man aged 18 to 30 in good health. Each CDR3 is given with its conserved first and last residue. The order of the fields is CDR3 DNA, CDR3 protein, D gene, V gene, J gene, clone size. The D gene is left open where the match is weak. Rows give clone size only sometimes, using once, few, many, or a class for an expanded clone.

cdr3_nt: TGTGCCAGCAGCTTTCTTCAGGGTGGCGAGCAGTACTTC
cdr3_aa: CASSFLQGGEQYF
d_call: -
v_call: TRBV5-5
j_call: TRBJ2-7
clone_size: -

cdr3_nt: TGTGCCTTAGACCGGGACCTCGGCACTGAAGCTTTCTTT
cdr3_aa: CALDRDLGTEAFF
d_call: -
v_call: TRBV30
j_call: TRBJ1-1
clone_size: few

cdr3_nt: TGTGCCAGCAGTCGCCAGACTAGCGGCCTCGGGGAGCTGTTTTTT
cdr3_aa: CASSRQTSGLGELFF
d_call: TRBD2
v_call: TRBV6-5
j_call: TRBJ2-2
clone_size: -

cdr3_nt: TGTGCCAGCAGCGTTATGTCAGGGATTTCCTACGAGCAGTACTTC
cdr3_aa: CASSVMSGISYEQYF
d_call: -
v_call: TRBV9
j_call: TRBJ2-7
clone_size: -

cdr3_nt: TGTGCCAGCAGCCCGATAGGCAGGGGGTCTGAAGCTTTCTTT
cdr3_aa: CASSPIGRGSEAFF
d_call: TRBD1
v_call: TRBV7-2
j_call: TRBJ1-1
clone_size: -

cdr3_nt: TGTGCCAGCAGCTTTTCCGGGAACCAAGAGACCCAGTACTTC
cdr3_aa: CASSFSGNQETQYF
d_call: -
v_call: TRBV7-3
j_call: TRBJ2-5
clone_size: -

cdr3_nt: TGTGCCAGCAGTGGCCTACTAGCGGGAGGGCCGGGCACCGGGGAGCTGTTTTTT
cdr3_aa: CASSGLLAGGPGTGELFF
d_call: TRBD2
v_call: TRBV25-1
j_call: TRBJ2-2
clone_size: -

cdr3_nt: TGTGCCAGCAGTGGGGGGAAGGGCACAGATACGCAGTATTTT
cdr3_aa: CASSGGKGTDTQYF
d_call: -
v_call: TRBV6-1
j_call: TRBJ2-3
clone_size: -

cdr3_nt: TGTGCCAGCAGCCCAAAAATTGGGACTAGCGGTTTCCAAGAGACCCAGTACTTC
cdr3_aa: CASSPKIGTSGFQETQYF
d_call: TRBD2
v_call: TRBV7-2
j_call: TRBJ2-5
clone_size: -

cdr3_nt: TGTGCCAGCAGCCTGGGGGGCGGGAGGGCAGATACGCAGTATTTT
cdr3_aa: CASSLGGGRADTQYF
d_call: TRBD2
v_call: TRBV2
j_call: TRBJ2-3
clone_size: -

cdr3_nt: TGTGCCAGCACGGGACGTTCGAACACCGGGGAGCTGTTTTTT
cdr3_aa: CASTGRSNTGELFF
d_call: -
v_call: TRBV27
j_call: TRBJ2-2
clone_size: -

cdr3_nt: TGCGCCAGCAGCCCGCGAGGTGGGGCAGTCTCCTACGAGCAGTACTTC
cdr3_aa: CASSPRGGAVSYEQYF
d_call: -
v_call: TRBV5-1
j_call: TRBJ2-7
clone_size: -

cdr3_nt: TGTGCCATCACCCGGACTAGCGGGAGTATCAACGAGCAGTACTTC
cdr3_aa: CAITRTSGSINEQYF
d_call: TRBD2
v_call: TRBV10-3
j_call: TRBJ2-7
clone_size: -

cdr3_nt: TGTGCCTGGAGTGCGACGACGGCCGGGACAGGGTCCAATCAGCCCCAGCATTTT
cdr3_aa: CAWSATTAGTGSNQPQHF
d_call: TRBD1
v_call: TRBV30
j_call: TRBJ1-5
clone_size: -

cdr3_nt: TGCGCCAGCAGTGTCGACGGACAGGGGAGAACTGAAGCTTTCTTT
cdr3_aa: CASSVDGQGRTEAFF
d_call: TRBD1
v_call: TRBV10-1
j_call: TRBJ1-1
clone_size: -

cdr3_nt: TGTGCCATCAGTGAGCGGGGGGGCGAGAGGGAGACCCAGTACTTC
cdr3_aa: CAISERGGERETQYF
d_call: TRBD2
v_call: TRBV10-3
j_call: TRBJ2-5
clone_size: -